This T cell receptor (beta chain) was identified in a study of chemoradiotherapy in HPV16-positive cancers. In regard to this clone: Antigen specificity is unknown.

Here immunoSEQ multiplex PCR was the method, and the copy in TCRdb shows in-frame clones only, minus some. The table lists about 8,600 clones, 70% to 90% of them singletons. The CDR3 totals 16 residues. Per the germline V gene, CDR1 is ENHRY and CDR2 is SYGVKD. Deletions cut 2 bases from V and 1 base from J, with 14 bases between. Overall study findings and caveats: In HPV16-positive patients, HPV-responsive T-cell expansion tracked better recurrence-free survival.

V usage is TRBV10-3 and J usage is TRBJ1-2; D is ambiguous. This sequence was found in a human donor with HPV-associated anogenital cancer. Source: blood, taken from a patient who underwent chemoradiotherapy. The CDR3 loop reads CAISEPRGKLNYGYTF. The DNA for the CDR3 is TGTGCCATCAGTGAGCCGAGAGGGAAACTTAACTATGGCTACACCTTC.